The subject of this entry is one T cell receptor beta chain. Its antigen remains unidentified. This record belongs to a study of T cell responses to AZD1222 COVID-19 vaccine. TCRdb's table, derived via immunoSEQ multiplex PCR, lists solely in-frame clones and lacks some. The sample contains some 170,000 clones, 92% of which appear only once. Study-wide findings and caveats: Sampling captured repertoires only after the peak T cell response.

Germline assignment: CDR1 SGHTA and CDR2 FQGNSA. The J segment lost 3 bases and the V segment lost 5 bases, leaving 8 bases of the junction unmatched. This CDR3 is built from 15 residues. The sequence derives from an adult who received the AZD1222 COVID-19 vaccine. The chain couples TRBV7-2 to TRBJ1-1, with 8 bases identical to TRBD1. The sample here was peripheral blood, taken 28 days after the second AZD1222 dose. The CDR3 spells CASSPEVTGDTEAFF. The CDR3 DNA reads TGTGCCAGCAGCCCCGAGGTGACAGGGGACACTGAAGCTTTCTTT.